This passage covers 7 T cell receptor beta chains from one sample sequenced in a study of blood T cell repertoires in COVID-19. Sequenced by immunoSEQ multiplex PCR; TCRdb stores in-frame clones only, minus some. The data show 65,000 to 90,000 clones, 87% seen once. Sequenced: peripheral blood. The receptor source for this set is a man aged 25 to 40 with acute or convalescent COVID-19.

The chain joins TRBV6-2 or TRBV6-3 to TRBJ2-7, with 10 bases that match TRBD2. In germline, CDR1 is MNHEY, CDR2 SVGEGT. This CDR3 has 15 amino acids. V was clipped by 0 bases and J by 6 bases; unmatched bases: 5. For the CDR3, the DNA is TGTGCCAGCAGTTACTCCCCAGCGGGAGGGCTCGAGCAGTACTTC. Its translation: CASSYSPAGGLEQYF.

The J gene is TRBJ2-4, the V gene TRBV24-1; 10 bases are shared with TRBD1. The CDR3 is 16 amino acids. Trimming cost V 2 bases and J 4 bases; bases outside gene matches: 4. Germline-derived CDR1 and CDR2 are KGHDR and SFDVKD. CDR3 in amino acids: CATSDSPGQGKNIQYF. Written as DNA, the CDR3 is TGTGCCACCAGTGATTCTCCGGGACAGGGGAAAAACATTCAGTACTTC.

This chain uses TRBV7-2 with TRBJ2-3; the match to TRBD2 covers 12 bases. The length of the CDR3 is 15 residues. Germline V gives CDR1 SGHTA, CDR2 FQGNSA. Trimming at V came to 4 bases and at J to 5 bases, leaving 4 bases not matched to a gene. Written as DNA, the CDR3 is TGTGCCAGCAGCTCTAGCGGGAGGGCCATAGATACGCAGTATTTT. Encoded protein: CASSSSGRAIDTQYF.

This chain links TRBV12-3 or TRBV12-4 with TRBJ2-1; no clear D gene. Trimming stripped 3 bases from V and 15 bases from J, with 18 bases between. CDR3 length: 13 residues. The CDR3 reads CASSFEPATLAFF. In DNA form, the CDR3 reads TGTGCCAGCAGTTTTGAGCCCGCGACTCTGGCGTTCTTC.

The chain employs TRBV30 and TRBJ2-7; 10 bases line up with TRBD2. The ends lost 0 bases at V and 7 bases at J; junction bases unmatched: 15. The CDR3 runs 17 residues. Germline V gene data show CDR1 as GTSNPN and CDR2 as SVGIG (reference sequence). The CDR3 region has the DNA TGTGCCTGGAGTGTACGGGATAGCGGGAGGCCTCGGGGGGAGCAGTACTTC. This sequence encodes CAWSVRDSGRPRGEQYF.

This clone was detected a few times. The V call is TRBV15, the J call TRBJ2-5, with D perhaps TRBD1 (5 bases). The CDR3 covers 12 residues. Trimming took 0 bases from V and 7 from J, leaving 6 bases between them. The germline CDR1 and CDR2 sequences are LNHNV and YYDKDF (reference sequence). CDR3 in amino acids: CATSREQVTQYF. In nucleotides, the CDR3 is TGTGCCACCAGCAGAGAACAGGTGACCCAGTACTTC.

This chain links TRBV28 with TRBJ2-5; weak D call: TRBD1 (5 bases). Trimming left V 5 bases short and J 4 bases short, with 11 bases between. Germline CDR1 MDHEN, CDR2 SYDVKM. The CDR3 length is 13 residues. This CDR3 is CASSNSQGETQYF. DNA of the CDR3: TGTGCCAGCAGTAACAGCCAGGGAGAGACCCAGTACTTC.